This entry lists 2 T cell receptor beta chains sequenced from one sample in a study of metastatic and nonmetastatic thyroid tumors. TCRdb re-clonotyped the PCR reads through MiXCR. The sample records under 20,000 clones, 29% being singletons. Patients had received no treatment of any kind before thyroid surgery. Sequenced sample: tumor tissue. Receptors were obtained from a female donor with papillary thyroid cancer or a benign thyroid nodule (not recorded which). Some clones in this sample may be carry-over from other donors' samples.

The table lists this clone with many counts. The V and J genes are TRBV5-1 and TRBJ2-3, with a tentative D call TRBD2 (5 bases). Germline V gives CDR1 SGHRS, CDR2 YFSETQ. Trimming left V 2 bases short and J 2 bases short, with 9 bases between. This CDR3 has 14 residues. CDR3 loop: CASSLAENTDTQYF. The DNA for the CDR3 is TGCGCCAGCAGCTTAGCGGAGAACACAGATACGCAGTATTTT.

The gene calls are TRBV5-5 and TRBJ2-7, with TRBD2 matching over 8 bases. This CDR3 contains 15 residues. The V segment lost 0 bases and the J segment 4 bases; nucleotides outside the gene matches: 6. The germline V gene has CDR1 SGHKS and CDR2 YYEKEE (reference sequence). CDR3 amino acids: CASSLVSGTSYEQYF. CDR3 DNA: TGTGCCAGCAGCTTGGTTAGCGGGACGAGTTACGAGCAGTACTTC.